The T cell receptor beta chain under discussion was sequenced for a study of blood T cell repertoires in COVID-19. The trim removed 5 bases at V and 7 bases at J, leaving 13 bases unmatched. Germline CDR1 is MNHEY and CDR2 is SVGEGT. The CDR3 runs to 15 residues. Some clones are missing from TCRdb's copy, which holds only in-frame ones; the method was immunoSEQ multiplex PCR. The sample lists just under 150,000 clones, around 87% occurring once. The chain has TRBV6-2 or TRBV6-3 and TRBJ2-7; 8 nucleotides agree with TRBD1. The sequencing input was peripheral blood. This TCR came from a man between 45 and 60 years old who had recovered from COVID-19. This CDR3 is CASSRTGGPLGEQYF. CDR3 DNA sequence: TGTGCCAGCAGTAGAACAGGGGGTCCGCTGGGAGAGCAGTACTTC.